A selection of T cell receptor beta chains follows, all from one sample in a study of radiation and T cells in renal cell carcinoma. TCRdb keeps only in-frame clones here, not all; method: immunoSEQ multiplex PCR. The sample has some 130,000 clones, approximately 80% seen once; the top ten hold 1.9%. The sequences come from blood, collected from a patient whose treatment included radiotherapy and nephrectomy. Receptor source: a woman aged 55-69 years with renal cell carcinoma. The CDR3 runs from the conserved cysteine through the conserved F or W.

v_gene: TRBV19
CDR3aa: CASSIGKTGELFF

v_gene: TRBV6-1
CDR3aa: CASSEGRESGYTF

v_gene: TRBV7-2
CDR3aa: CASSPQTGTNEKLFF

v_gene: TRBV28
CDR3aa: CASSHGNSGNTIYF

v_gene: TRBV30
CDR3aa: CAWGDSSTYEQYF

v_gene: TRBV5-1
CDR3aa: CASSLLAGGPEDTQYF

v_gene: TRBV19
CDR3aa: CASSIVRDRENPVSEAFF

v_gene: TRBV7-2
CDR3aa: CASSLRDWPQETQYF

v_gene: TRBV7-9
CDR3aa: CASSSSGTGGLRYKNGYTF

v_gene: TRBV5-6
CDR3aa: CASSNGGQTRRYEQYF

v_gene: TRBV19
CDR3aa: CASSEGAGIGNQPQHF

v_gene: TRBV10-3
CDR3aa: CAISPDRESQPQHF

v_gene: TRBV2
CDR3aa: CASSEGTGGKYGYTF

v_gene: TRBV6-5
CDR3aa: CATRGGMNTEAFF

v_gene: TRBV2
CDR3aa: CASTSAGGYGELFF

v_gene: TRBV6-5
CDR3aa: CASSSGANYGYTF

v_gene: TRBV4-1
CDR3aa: CASSQTGSAETQYF

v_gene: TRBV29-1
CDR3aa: CSVGDPGGSSYEQYF

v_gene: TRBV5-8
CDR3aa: CASSLEGTGASKLFF

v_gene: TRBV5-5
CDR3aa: CASSLAPTGQPKLFF

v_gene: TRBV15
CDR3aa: CATSNAAGLSSGYTF

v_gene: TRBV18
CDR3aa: CASSPPLRDRFQETQYF

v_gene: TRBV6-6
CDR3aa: CASSDQTARHEQYF

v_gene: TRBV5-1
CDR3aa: CASSSGGAGNTIYF

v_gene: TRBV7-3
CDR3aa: CASSLSDGNTEAFF

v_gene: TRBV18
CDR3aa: CASSPVQGNTGELFF

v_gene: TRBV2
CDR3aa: CASSLDSLGGTQYF

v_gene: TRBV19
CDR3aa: CASRQGITDTQYF

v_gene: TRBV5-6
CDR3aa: CASSLEARGYTF

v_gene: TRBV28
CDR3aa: CASSLTQLNTEAFF

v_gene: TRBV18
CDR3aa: CASSPQGGASGSTDTQYF

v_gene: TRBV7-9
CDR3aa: CASSSGLPDTQYF

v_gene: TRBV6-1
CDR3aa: CASSGSLQPGGHEKLFF

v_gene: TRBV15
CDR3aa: CATSRDNGPNQAFF

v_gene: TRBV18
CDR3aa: CASSPPNGGAHTEAFF

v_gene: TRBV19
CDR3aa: CASRDRTVNEKLFF

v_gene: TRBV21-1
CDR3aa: CASSISTGVTLGRTIDNEQFF

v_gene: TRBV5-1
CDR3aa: CASSPPRGSGNTIYF

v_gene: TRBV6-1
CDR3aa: CASSERGLLSGANVLTF

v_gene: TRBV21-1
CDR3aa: CASSKAREETNEKLFF

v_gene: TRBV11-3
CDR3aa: CASSSPGLLGDTQYF

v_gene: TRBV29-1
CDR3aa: CSVVKTGVQGTQYF

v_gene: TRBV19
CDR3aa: CASSPPTGWNTEAFF

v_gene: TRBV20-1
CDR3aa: CSARGENEQFF

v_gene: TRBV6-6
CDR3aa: CASTPIWGRVDSPLHF

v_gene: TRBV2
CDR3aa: CASSERTGWVDNEQFF

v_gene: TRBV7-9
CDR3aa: CASSLEVGYTF

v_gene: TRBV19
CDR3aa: CASSTDTYNEQFF

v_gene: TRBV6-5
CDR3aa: CASSEYRTMLAFF

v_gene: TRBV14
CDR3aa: CASSPGQGGDTQYF

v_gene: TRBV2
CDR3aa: CASERRRTDTQYF

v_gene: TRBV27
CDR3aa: CASSLRNENTEAFF

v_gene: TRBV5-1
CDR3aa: CASSTGTGTNEQYF